This TCR beta chain was identified in a study of Ad26.COV2.S vaccination and SARS-CoV-2 variants. About the research overall: In the study, Ad26.COV2.S was injected intramuscularly once, or twice 56 days apart.

The table came from immunoSEQ multiplex PCR; TCRdb's copy has only in-frame clones and leaves some out. Among fewer than 400,000 clones, about 86% were seen once, and the ten largest hold 1.5% to 2%. The sample's treatment: about 20 received Ad26.COV2.S at low or high dose, single or two shots; about 5 received placebo; per-sample allocation not given. Following the first vaccine or placebo injection, samples were taken on day 63. This specimen was peripheral blood, taken in a trial of Ad26.COV2.S vaccine versus placebo. The TCR comes from a person between 18 and 65 years old who received the Ad26.COV2.S COVID-19 vaccine or a placebo.

The CDR3 here is CASSPQGPEFYGYTF. As DNA, the CDR3 is TGTGCCAGCTCACCACAGGGTCCGGAGTTCTATGGCTACACCTTC. The chain recombines TRBV18 with TRBJ1-2, with D hard to call. CDR3 length: 15 residues. The ends were cut back, 1 base at V and 4 bases at J, with 13 bases in the middle. The germline gives CDR1 KGHSH, CDR2 LQKENI.